These 25 T cell receptor beta chains originate from one sample sequenced in a study of control samples from healthy donors and cancer patients. The repertoire was sequenced with immunoSEQ multiplex PCR; TCRdb's copy has only in-frame clones and lacks some. Of approximately 140,000 clones listed, about 88% are singletons. Sequencing was carried out using blood. The receptor source for this set is a woman aged 25-40 years in good health.

J is TRBJ1-1 and V is TRBV10-3, with D perhaps TRBD1 (5 bases). CDR3 length equals 14 residues. Germline CDR1 ENHRY, CDR2 SYGVKD. V dropped 0 bases and J dropped 4 bases, with 9 bases sitting between them. Here the CDR3 reads CAISESAGGTEAFF. The CDR3, as DNA: TGTGCCATCAGTGAGTCAGCGGGGGGCACTGAAGCTTTCTTT.

This chain uses TRBV5-1 with TRBJ2-1, with 10 bases matching TRBD2. Germline lookup yields CDR1 SGHRS and CDR2 YFSETQ. V gave up 4 bases and J gave up 2 bases; unmatched junction bases: 6. CDR3 length equals 16 residues. CDR3 in DNA: TGCGCCAGCAGCACCCGACTAGCGGGTGCCTACAATGAGCAGTTCTTC. It codes for CASSTRLAGAYNEQFF.

The chain is built from TRBV7-3 and TRBJ2-5, with D hard to call. The V end lost 2 bases, the J end lost 2 bases, and 6 bases lay between the germline ends. The CDR3 covers 13 residues. CDR1 SGHTA and CDR2 FQGTGA come from the germline V gene. CDR3: CASSLLPQETQYF. The DNA of the CDR3 is TGTGCCAGCAGCTTATTACCACAAGAGACCCAGTACTTC.

The rearrangement joins TRBV29-1 to TRBJ2-7; unclear D gene. V lost 6 bases to trimming and J lost 6 bases, with 18 bases between them. The CDR3 runs to 13 residues. The V gene's germline CDR1 is SQVTM and CDR2 ANQGSEA. The CDR3 is CSVGTTSLGEQYF. CDR3 nucleotides: TGCAGCGTCGGAACGACAAGTCTGGGCGAGCAGTACTTC.

The chain carries TRBV11-2 and TRBJ2-7, with 13 nucleotides matching TRBD2. This CDR3 spans 15 amino acids. Germline V CDR1 and CDR2: SGHAT, FQNNGV. After removal of 10 bases from V and 5 bases from J, the junction contained 11 bases not matched to a gene. CDR3 loop: CATSTSGRYFDEQYF. The CDR3, as DNA: TGTGCCACTTCGACTAGCGGGAGGTACTTCGACGAGCAGTACTTC.

The V gene is TRBV19, the J gene TRBJ2-7, with D possibly matching TRBD2 (6 bases). Trimming stripped 7 bases from V and 6 bases from J, with 22 bases between. The CDR3 covers 15 residues. Looked up from germline, CDR1 is LNHDA and CDR2 is SQIVND (reference sequence). CDR3 DNA: TGTGCCAGTACTACTACGGGACTCGCAGATTCCGAGCAGTACTTC. Translating it yields CASTTTGLADSEQYF. The whole variable domain, filled in from reference TRBV19 and TRBJ2-7, reads DGGITQSPKYLFRKEGQNVTLSCEQNLNHDAMYWYRQDPGQGLRLIYYSQIVNDFQKGDIAEGYSVSREKKESFPLTVTSAQKNPTAFYLCASTTTGLADSEQYFGPGTRLTVT.

The genes are TRBV29-1 and TRBJ2-3; 8 bases fit TRBD2. CDR3 length equals 13 residues. V trimming: 5 bases; J trimming: 2 bases; junction bases outside the gene matches: 3. Germline loops: CDR1 SQVTM, CDR2 ANQGSEA. The CDR3 nucleotides are TGCAGCGTTTTAGCGGGATTCACAGATACGCAGTATTTT. Translating it yields CSVLAGFTDTQYF.

There are a few counts of this clone. The chain couples TRBV2 to TRBJ2-7; D remains unclear. The CDR3 has 15 amino acids. The germline V gene has CDR1 SNHLY and CDR2 FYNNEI. The V gene lost 10 bases and the J gene lost 2 bases, with 21 bases spanning the gap. The CDR3 loop reads CATQESPDTPYEQYF. DNA for the CDR3: TGTGCCACCCAAGAGTCCCCAGACACCCCCTACGAGCAGTACTTC. The entire variable domain, with the rest obtained from reference TRBV2 and TRBJ2-7, is as follows: EPEVTQTPSHQVTQMGQEVILRCVPISNHLYFYWYRQILGQKVEFLVSFYNNEISEKSEIFDDQFSVERPDGSNFTLKIRSTKLEDSAMYFCATQESPDTPYEQYFGPGTRLTVT.

About this clone: Other DNA sequences in the sample encode the same CDR3. The J gene is TRBJ2-7, the V gene TRBV27; 9 nucleotides match TRBD1. The CDR3 extends over 15 amino acids. V shed 1 base, J shed 2 bases, and the junction held 3 bases outside the gene matches. Germline V gene lookup returns CDR1 MNHEY and CDR2 SMNVEV (reference sequence). CDR3 amino acids: CASSLLGQGTYEQYF. Written as DNA, the CDR3 is TGTGCCAGCAGTTTATTGGGACAGGGCACCTACGAGCAGTACTTC.

This clone appeared a single time. This rearrangement joins TRBV19 to TRBJ2-5, with 12 bases matching TRBD2. Germline CDR1 is LNHDA and CDR2 is SQIVND (reference sequence). After removal of 5 bases from V and 1 base from J, the junction contained 5 bases not matched to a gene. CDR3 length: 16 amino acids. This CDR3 is CASSPLAGGVQETQYF. The CDR3 DNA sequence: TGTGCCAGTAGTCCGCTAGCGGGAGGGGTCCAAGAGACCCAGTACTTC.

The chain has TRBV10-3 and TRBJ2-7; 12 bases fit TRBD2. The CDR3 is 15 residues long. The germline gives CDR1 ENHRY, CDR2 SYGVKD. Losses at the gene ends were 10 bases for V and 6 bases for J; bases not matched to a gene: 13. CDR3 sequence (DNA): TGTGCCACAGGGGGGCTAGCGGGAGGGCCGGGCGAGCAGTACTTC. Protein sequence: CATGGLAGGPGEQYF.

This chain links TRBV5-1 with TRBJ2-7, with TRBD1 identical over 12 bases. This CDR3 comprises 16 residues. Germline lookup yields CDR1 SGHRS and CDR2 YFSETQ. Trimming removed 4 bases from V and 6 bases from J; junction bases left unmatched: 11. CDR3 protein: CASSPNPGQGAVEQYF. The CDR3 DNA reads as TGCGCCAGCAGCCCGAACCCGGGACAGGGGGCTGTCGAGCAGTACTTC. The full variable domain, rest sourced from reference TRBV5-1 and TRBJ2-7, is KAGVTQTPRYLIKTRGQQVTLSCSPISGHRSVSWYQQTPGQGLQFLFEYFSETQRNKGNFPGRFSGRQFSNSRSEMNVSTLELGDSALYLCASSPNPGQGAVEQYFGPGTRLTVT.

The chain couples TRBV9 to TRBJ1-1, with a weak D call TRBD1 (5 bases). Germline CDR1 SGDLS, CDR2 YYNGEE. This CDR3 is 16 amino acids long. The V end was cut by 6 bases, the J end by 0 bases, with 18 bases between. CDR3 loop: CASNPFPGRMNTEAFF. The CDR3 DNA follows: TGTGCCAGCAACCCTTTCCCGGGACGGATGAACACTGAAGCTTTCTTT. Full variable domain (rest looked up from reference TRBV9 and TRBJ1-1): DSGVTQTPKHLITATGQRVTLRCSPRSGDLSVYWYQQSLDQGLQFLIQYYNGEERAKGNILERFSAQQFPDLHSELNLSSLELGDSALYFCASNPFPGRMNTEAFFGQGTRLTVV.

V and J are TRBV15 and TRBJ1-2; D gene unclear. The germline V gene has CDR1 LNHNV and CDR2 YYDKDF (reference sequence). The CDR3 totals 13 residues. The germline V and J ends were trimmed by 5 bases and 8 bases, with 15 bases remaining between them. For the CDR3, the DNA is TGTGCCACCAGCGGCTCCGGCTCGGCCGGCTACACCTTC. Protein sequence: CATSGSGSAGYTF. Filled out from reference TRBV15 and TRBJ1-2, the complete variable domain reads DAMVIQNPRYQVTQFGKPVTLSCSQTLNHNVMYWYQQKSSQAPKLLFHYYDKDFNNEADTPDNFQSRRPNTSFCFLDIRSPGLGDTAMYLCATSGSGSAGYTFGSGTRLTVV.

The V call is TRBV28, the J call TRBJ1-1; D uncertain. Trimming removed 7 bases at V and 1 base at J, with 16 bases between. CDR1 and CDR2 from the germline V gene are MDHEN and SYDVKM. The CDR3 has 15 residues. The CDR3 DNA reads TGTGCCAGCAACCTTCCTGGAGGGAAGAACACTGAAGCTTTCTTT. Translating gives CASNLPGGKNTEAFF.

The J gene is TRBJ2-1, the V gene TRBV4-1; D is uncertain. The V gene lost 0 bases and the J gene lost 10 bases, with 16 bases spanning the gap. CDR1 MGHRA and CDR2 YSYEKL come from the germline V gene. This CDR3 has 15 amino acids. This CDR3 is CASSQDGRNLGEQFF. For the CDR3, the DNA is TGCGCCAGCAGCCAAGATGGTAGAAACCTAGGGGAGCAGTTCTTC.

The chain joins TRBV7-2 to TRBJ2-7, with TRBD2 matching over 10 bases. Germline V gene lookup returns CDR1 SGHTA and CDR2 FQGNSA. The CDR3 extends over 16 amino acids. V was pared by 7 bases and J by 7 bases, with 16 bases of the junction left unmatched. For the CDR3, the DNA is TGTGCCAGCACCTCAAGCCGGGCTAGCGGGAGTGGTGAGCAGTACTTC. Its translation: CASTSSRASGSGEQYF.

The genes are TRBV15 and TRBJ1-2; D is unresolved. The CDR3 length is 12 residues. Germline V CDR1 and CDR2: LNHNV, YYDKDF (reference sequence). The germline V and J ends were trimmed by 1 base and 8 bases, with 8 bases remaining between them. DNA of the CDR3: TGTGCCACCAGCAGAGTATCGGGCGGCTACACCTTC. Translated, it gives CATSRVSGGYTF.

The rearrangement joins TRBV14 to TRBJ1-2, with a tentative D call TRBD1 (5 bases). The V end was cut by 6 bases, the J end by 3 bases, with 11 bases between. CDR1 is SGHDN and CDR2 is FVKESK in the germline V gene. The CDR3 length is 13 residues. This chain's CDR3 is CASSRRVDYGYTF. CDR3 sequence (DNA): TGTGCCAGCAGTCGCAGGGTCGACTATGGCTACACCTTC.

The chain combines TRBV11-1 with TRBJ2-2; 8 bases are shared with TRBD2. Germline CDR1 SGHAT, CDR2 FQDESV (reference sequence). Losses at the gene ends were 2 bases for V and 5 bases for J; bases not matched to a gene: 4. The CDR3 is 15 residues long. The CDR3 loop is CASSLRREVTGELFF. In DNA, the CDR3 is TGTGCCAGCAGCTTAAGGCGGGAGGTGACCGGGGAGCTGTTTTTT.

The rearrangement links TRBV5-1 to TRBJ2-5; a weak D match, TRBD2 (5 bases). Germline assignment: CDR1 SGHRS and CDR2 YFSETQ. CDR3 size: 14 residues. V shed 4 bases and J shed 4 bases, with 14 bases lying between them. This CDR3 is CASSPRTVAETQYF. The DNA for the CDR3 is TGCGCCAGCAGCCCGAGGACTGTGGCAGAGACCCAGTACTTC.

The chain uses TRBV11-3 and TRBJ2-3, with D hard to call. The CDR3 consists of 14 residues. V was pared by 0 bases and J by 4 bases, with 8 bases between. Germline V gives CDR1 SGHNT, CDR2 YENEEA. CDR3 nucleotides: TGTGCCAGCAGCTTAGAAGCGTGGTCAGATACGCAGTATTTT. Amino acid sequence: CASSLEAWSDTQYF.

This clone was seen only once. The CDR3 coding sequence is TGCGCCAGCAGCCCGGGACAGATCCTCTCCTACAATGAGCAGTTCTTC. This gives the protein CASSPGQILSYNEQFF. The J gene is TRBJ2-1, the V gene TRBV4-1; 7 nucleotides align to TRBD1. CDR1 is MGHRA and CDR2 is YSYEKL in the germline V gene. This CDR3 contains 16 residues. Trimming removed 4 bases from V and 0 bases from J; junction bases left unmatched: 6.

The chain employs TRBV4-1 and TRBJ2-7, with 8 bases that match TRBD2. CDR1 is MGHRA and CDR2 is YSYEKL in the germline V gene. The CDR3 loop spans 13 amino acids. V shed 3 bases, J shed 7 bases, and the junction held 5 bases outside the gene matches. The CDR3 reads CASSQARLAEQYF. The CDR3 DNA follows: TGCGCCAGCAGCCAGGCGAGACTAGCGGAGCAGTACTTC.

V is TRBV19 and J is TRBJ1-2; D is unresolved. This CDR3 contains 13 residues. With 4 bases removed from V and 5 bases from J, the gap between germline ends came to 11 bases. CDR1 LNHDA and CDR2 SQIVND come from the germline V gene (reference sequence). CDR3 coding DNA: TGTGCCAGTAGTAACTACGGGTTGTATGGCTACACCTTC. This encodes CASSNYGLYGYTF. Filled out from reference TRBV19 and TRBJ1-2, the complete variable domain reads DGGITQSPKYLFRKEGQNVTLSCEQNLNHDAMYWYRQDPGQGLRLIYYSQIVNDFQKGDIAEGYSVSREKKESFPLTVTSAQKNPTAFYLCASSNYGLYGYTFGSGTRLTVV.